This T cell receptor beta chain was identified in a study of spatial heterogeneity in lung cancer (dated by TCRdb to 2018 to 2020). In the study overall: Samples were obtained from approximately 72 patients with early-stage, untreated non-small cell lung cancer from the lung TRACERx cohort. Follow-up PBMC samples were sequenced whenever available, with a median time to follow-up of roughly 26 months after resection. More beta-chain than alpha-chain transcripts were consistently detected, likely reflecting higher beta-chain transcript abundance. In the raw uncorrected reads, each unique combination of TCR and UMI appeared more than ten times on average. In non-small cell lung cancer, the study quantitatively compared TCR alpha and beta repertoires across several tumor regions, matched nontumor lung, and blood. The study linked features of the TCR repertoire to counts of nonsynonymous mutations, which were determined by whole-exome sequencing of tumor tissue. At surgery, both alpha and beta chains were TCR-sequenced in 220 tumor regions, some 64 matched nontumor lung samples and 56 PBMC samples.

What the research found in general, with its limitations: Ubiquitous expanded tumor TCRs showed up in blood more often at tumor resection than at routine follow-up. Only 11 to 15 patients were included in the comparisons of baseline and follow-up blood repertoires. Confirming at a functional level the hypothesis that regional TCRs recognize regional mutations was considered to require additional single-cell paired TCR alpha and beta sequencing.

This clonotype was seen many times. This receptor's antigen is unknown. No qualities accompany the bases; no much larger clone lies one base away. As encoded in the germline V gene, CDR1 is SNHLY while CDR2 is FYNNEI. Deletion took 0 bases off V and 4 bases off J, with a span of 10 bases between the germline ends. The CDR3 measures 14 amino acids from cysteine to phenylalanine. Only the CDR3 region is kept as DNA, spanning 42 bases read in frame from base 1. This specimen's time point label, interpreted: blood at routine non-recurrence follow-up after resection. Without any cell sorting, TCR sequencing was performed on whole RNA extracted either from tumor and nontumor lung tissue or from cryopreserved PBMC samples. Only patients for whom sufficient RNA was available from at least two tumor regions were selected for TCR sequencing. Libraries came from 5' RACE. Sequenced on a NextSeq 500. To allow correction of PCR and sequencing errors, the TCR library protocol tagged every TCR cDNA molecule with a unique molecular identifier. Per the original workflow: Decombinator tools were used for TCR identification, UMI-based error correction and CDR3 extraction. TCRs above a frequency of 2 per 1,000, corresponding to the top 1% of the tumor frequency distribution, were defined as expanded. Renyi diversity was computed with the R vegan package after each repertoire had been subsampled 100 times to 5,000 TCRs. CDR3 similarity networks were built from amino acid triplet string-kernel similarity, with CDR3s being connected when pairwise similarity was above 0.82. TCRdb's own reprocessing of the public reads used fastp at Q25 and MiXCR and kept productive beta chains. CDR3 protein duplicates are merged, each entry listing the most common genes and DNA. What appears here as the V and J calls and clone size reflects TCRdb's work, not the paper's. The sample table lists 18,000 or so distinct CDR3 sequences, approximately 8.5% of them with a count of one. Less than 25% of the sample lies in the top ten.

The sequenced sample was PBMCs, obtained at follow-up. The rearrangement combines TRBV2 with TRBJ2-7; the D gene may be TRBD1 or TRBD2, since each aligns over 5 bases. This receptor was taken from a male donor with early-stage non-small cell lung cancer. The CDR3 region has the sequence CASSEAGTRYEQYF. The nucleotide sequence reads TGTGCCAGCAGTGAAGCTGGGACCCGTTACGAGCAGTACTTC. With all but the CDR3 taken from the reference TRBV2 and TRBJ2-7 genes, the full variable domain is: EPEVTQTPSHQVTQMGQEVILRCVPISNHLYFYWYRQILGQKVEFLVSFYNNEISEKSEIFDDQFSVERPDGSNFTLKIRSTKLEDSAMYFCASSEAGTRYEQYFGPGTRLTVT.